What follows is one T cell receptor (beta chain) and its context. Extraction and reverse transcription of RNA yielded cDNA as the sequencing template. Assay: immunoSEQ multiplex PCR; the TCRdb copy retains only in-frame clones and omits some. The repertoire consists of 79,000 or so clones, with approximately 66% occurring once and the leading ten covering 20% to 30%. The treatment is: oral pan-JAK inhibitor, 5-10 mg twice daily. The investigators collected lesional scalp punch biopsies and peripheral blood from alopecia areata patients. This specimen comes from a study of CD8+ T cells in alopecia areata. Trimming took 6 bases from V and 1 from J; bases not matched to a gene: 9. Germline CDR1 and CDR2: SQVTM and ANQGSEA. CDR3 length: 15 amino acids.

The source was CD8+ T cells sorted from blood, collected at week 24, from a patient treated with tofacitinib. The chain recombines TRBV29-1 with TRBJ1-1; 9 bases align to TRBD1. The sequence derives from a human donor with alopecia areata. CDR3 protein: CSVSYVGQGNTEAFF. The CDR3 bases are TGCAGCGTGTCCTACGTGGGACAGGGGAACACTGAAGCTTTCTTT.